The sample holds a few counts of the clone carrying this T cell receptor beta chain. The antigen is undetermined. The record originates from a study of T cell repertoires in cytomegalovirus infection. CDR3 length: 13 amino acids. Germline CDR1 SGHTA, CDR2 FQGNSA. The V end was cut by 6 bases, the J end by 2 bases, with 10 bases between. TCRdb re-analysed the reads in MiXCR, keeping a single row per CDR3 protein. The data hold about 570,000 distinct CDR3 sequences, with roughly 42% observed a single time. Sequenced here: cultured PBMCs, sampled from culture after CMV antigen stimulation. This clonotype was obtained from a human donor in good health (CMV status not recorded). Some clones in this sample may be carry-over from other donors' samples. The chain employs TRBV7-2 and TRBJ2-5, with D possibly matching TRBD1 (6 bases). The CDR3 bases are TGTGCCAGCAGGAGACAGGTTCAAGAGACCCAGTACTTC. It codes for CASRRQVQETQYF.